Detailed here is one T cell receptor (beta chain). Clones were read by immunoSEQ multiplex PCR, and TCRdb kept only the in-frame ones, dropping some. The sample contains over 70,000 clones, around 90% of which appear only once. This sample is part of a study of T cell responses to AZD1222 COVID-19 vaccine. The source was peripheral blood, collected on day 0 of AZD1222 vaccination. The sequence derives from an adult in good health.

CDR3 sequence (DNA): TGTGCCAGCAGCTTGGGACTAGCGGGACCTTATTACGAGCAGTACTTC. Its protein product is CASSLGLAGPYYEQYF. The genes are TRBV9 and TRBJ2-7, with 13 nucleotides matching TRBD2. CDR3 length: 16 amino acids. V dropped 4 bases and J dropped 4; count of bases not matched to a gene: 8. Germline CDR1 reads SGDLS; CDR2 reads YYNGEE. Complete variable domain (other parts from reference TRBV9 and TRBJ2-7): DSGVTQTPKHLITATGQRVTLRCSPRSGDLSVYWYQQSLDQGLQFLIQYYNGEERAKGNILERFSAQQFPDLHSELNLSSLELGDSALYFCASSLGLAGPYYEQYFGPGTRLTVT.